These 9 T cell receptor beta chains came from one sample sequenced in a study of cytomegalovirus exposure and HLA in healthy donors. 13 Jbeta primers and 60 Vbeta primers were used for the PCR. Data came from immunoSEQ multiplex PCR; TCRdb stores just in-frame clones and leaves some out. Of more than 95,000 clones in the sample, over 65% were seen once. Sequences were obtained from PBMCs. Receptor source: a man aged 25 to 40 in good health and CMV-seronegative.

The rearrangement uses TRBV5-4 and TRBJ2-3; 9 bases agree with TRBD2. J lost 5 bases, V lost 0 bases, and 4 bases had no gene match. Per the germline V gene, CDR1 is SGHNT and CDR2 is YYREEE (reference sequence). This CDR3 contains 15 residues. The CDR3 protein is CASSLGGGRGDTQYF. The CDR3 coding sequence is TGTGCCAGCAGCTTGGGGGGCGGGAGGGGAGATACGCAGTATTTT. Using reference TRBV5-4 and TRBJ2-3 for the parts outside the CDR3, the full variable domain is ETGVTQSPTHLIKTRGQQVTLRCSSQSGHNTVSWYQQALGQGPQFIFQYYREEENGRGNFPPRFSGLQFPNYSSELNVNALELDDSALYLCASSLGGGRGDTQYFGPGTRLTVL.

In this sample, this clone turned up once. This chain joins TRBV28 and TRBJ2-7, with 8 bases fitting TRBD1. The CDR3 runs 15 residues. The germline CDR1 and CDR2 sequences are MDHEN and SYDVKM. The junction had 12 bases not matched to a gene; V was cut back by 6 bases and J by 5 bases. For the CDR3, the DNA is TGTGCCAGCAGGCCACAGGGGGTACCGTTCCACGAGCAGTACTTC. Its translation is CASRPQGVPFHEQYF. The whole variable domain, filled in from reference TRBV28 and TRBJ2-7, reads DVKVTQSSRYLVKRTGEKVFLECVQDMDHENMFWYRQDPGLGLRLIYFSYDVKMKEKGDIPEGYSVSREKKERFSLILESASTNQTSMYLCASRPQGVPFHEQYFGPGTRLTVT.

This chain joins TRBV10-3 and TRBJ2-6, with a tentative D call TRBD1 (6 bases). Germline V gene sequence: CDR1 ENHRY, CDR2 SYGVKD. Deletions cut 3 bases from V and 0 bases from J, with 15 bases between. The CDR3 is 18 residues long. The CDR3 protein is CAISDGRTGNSGANVLTF. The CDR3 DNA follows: TGTGCCATCAGTGATGGTCGTACAGGGAACTCTGGGGCCAACGTCCTGACTTTC.

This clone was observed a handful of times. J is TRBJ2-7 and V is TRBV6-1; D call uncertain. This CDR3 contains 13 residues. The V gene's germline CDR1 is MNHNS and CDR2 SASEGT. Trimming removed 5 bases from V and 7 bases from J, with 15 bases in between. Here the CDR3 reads CASSTKGPLEQYF. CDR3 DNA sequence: TGTGCCAGCAGTACTAAAGGCCCCCTGGAGCAGTACTTC.

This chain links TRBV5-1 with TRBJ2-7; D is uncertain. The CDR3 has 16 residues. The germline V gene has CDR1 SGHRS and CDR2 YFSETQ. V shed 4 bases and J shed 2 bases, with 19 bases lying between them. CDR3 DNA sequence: TGCGCCAGCAGCCCCAAACCTCCAGACACAACCTACGAGCAGTACTTC. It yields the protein CASSPKPPDTTYEQYF.

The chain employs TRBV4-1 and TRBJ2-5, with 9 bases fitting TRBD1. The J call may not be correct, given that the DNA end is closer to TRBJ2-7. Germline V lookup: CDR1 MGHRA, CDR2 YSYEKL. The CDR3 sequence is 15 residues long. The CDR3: CASSQGTGVGYEQYF. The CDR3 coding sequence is TGCGCCAGCAGCCAAGGGACAGGGGTGGGCTACGAGCAGTACTTC.

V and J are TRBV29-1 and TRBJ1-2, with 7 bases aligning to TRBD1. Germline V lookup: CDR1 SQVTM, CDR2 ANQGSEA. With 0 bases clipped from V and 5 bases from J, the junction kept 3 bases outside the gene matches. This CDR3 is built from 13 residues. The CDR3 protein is CSVEDRTGYGYTF. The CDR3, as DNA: TGCAGCGTTGAAGATCGGACAGGATATGGCTACACCTTC.

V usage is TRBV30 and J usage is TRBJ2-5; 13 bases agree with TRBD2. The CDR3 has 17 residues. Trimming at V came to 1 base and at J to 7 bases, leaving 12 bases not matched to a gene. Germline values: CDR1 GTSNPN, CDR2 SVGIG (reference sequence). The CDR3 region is CAWSATLAGGALGTQYF. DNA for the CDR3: TGTGCCTGGAGTGCCACACTAGCGGGGGGGGCTTTAGGGACCCAGTACTTC.

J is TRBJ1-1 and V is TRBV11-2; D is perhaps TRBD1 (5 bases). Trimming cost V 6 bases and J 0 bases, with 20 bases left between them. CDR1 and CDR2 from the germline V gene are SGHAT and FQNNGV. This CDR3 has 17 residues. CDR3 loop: CASRKRGAQGMNTEAFF. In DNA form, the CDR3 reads TGTGCCAGCAGAAAGCGAGGAGCCCAGGGAATGAACACTGAAGCTTTCTTT.